The clone carrying this T cell receptor (beta chain) was seen repeatedly, ten times or more. Its matching antigen is unknown. With the read ending 3 residues before the CDR3 end, the germline J gene is used to fill in that end. These data belong to a study of T cell clonality in common variable immunodeficiency. V lost 3 bases, J lost 1 base, and 10 bases stayed unmatched. This CDR3 is built from 17 residues. Germline V gene data show CDR1 as SGHRS and CDR2 as YFSETQ. Study-level findings and limits: Fewer deletions and N-nucleotide insertions were reportedly seen in common variable immunodeficiency TCR beta sequences. The cause of increased CVID clonality remains unclear without subpopulation sequencing.

Profiling relied on immunoSEQ multiplex PCR, and the TCRdb table lists in-frame clones only, not all of them. Recorded here are approximately 29,000 clones, none singletons. The TCR originated in a human donor with common variable immunodeficiency. Specimen: peripheral blood mononuclear cells. The chain carries TRBV5-1 and TRBJ2-1; TRBD2 agrees at 7 bases. CDR3 DNA (partial): TGCGCCAGCAGCTGGCCGGTCGGCGGGAGTTCCTACAATGAG. Translation gives CASSWPVGGSSYNE. The entire CDR3 protein reads CASSWPVGGSSYNEQFF.